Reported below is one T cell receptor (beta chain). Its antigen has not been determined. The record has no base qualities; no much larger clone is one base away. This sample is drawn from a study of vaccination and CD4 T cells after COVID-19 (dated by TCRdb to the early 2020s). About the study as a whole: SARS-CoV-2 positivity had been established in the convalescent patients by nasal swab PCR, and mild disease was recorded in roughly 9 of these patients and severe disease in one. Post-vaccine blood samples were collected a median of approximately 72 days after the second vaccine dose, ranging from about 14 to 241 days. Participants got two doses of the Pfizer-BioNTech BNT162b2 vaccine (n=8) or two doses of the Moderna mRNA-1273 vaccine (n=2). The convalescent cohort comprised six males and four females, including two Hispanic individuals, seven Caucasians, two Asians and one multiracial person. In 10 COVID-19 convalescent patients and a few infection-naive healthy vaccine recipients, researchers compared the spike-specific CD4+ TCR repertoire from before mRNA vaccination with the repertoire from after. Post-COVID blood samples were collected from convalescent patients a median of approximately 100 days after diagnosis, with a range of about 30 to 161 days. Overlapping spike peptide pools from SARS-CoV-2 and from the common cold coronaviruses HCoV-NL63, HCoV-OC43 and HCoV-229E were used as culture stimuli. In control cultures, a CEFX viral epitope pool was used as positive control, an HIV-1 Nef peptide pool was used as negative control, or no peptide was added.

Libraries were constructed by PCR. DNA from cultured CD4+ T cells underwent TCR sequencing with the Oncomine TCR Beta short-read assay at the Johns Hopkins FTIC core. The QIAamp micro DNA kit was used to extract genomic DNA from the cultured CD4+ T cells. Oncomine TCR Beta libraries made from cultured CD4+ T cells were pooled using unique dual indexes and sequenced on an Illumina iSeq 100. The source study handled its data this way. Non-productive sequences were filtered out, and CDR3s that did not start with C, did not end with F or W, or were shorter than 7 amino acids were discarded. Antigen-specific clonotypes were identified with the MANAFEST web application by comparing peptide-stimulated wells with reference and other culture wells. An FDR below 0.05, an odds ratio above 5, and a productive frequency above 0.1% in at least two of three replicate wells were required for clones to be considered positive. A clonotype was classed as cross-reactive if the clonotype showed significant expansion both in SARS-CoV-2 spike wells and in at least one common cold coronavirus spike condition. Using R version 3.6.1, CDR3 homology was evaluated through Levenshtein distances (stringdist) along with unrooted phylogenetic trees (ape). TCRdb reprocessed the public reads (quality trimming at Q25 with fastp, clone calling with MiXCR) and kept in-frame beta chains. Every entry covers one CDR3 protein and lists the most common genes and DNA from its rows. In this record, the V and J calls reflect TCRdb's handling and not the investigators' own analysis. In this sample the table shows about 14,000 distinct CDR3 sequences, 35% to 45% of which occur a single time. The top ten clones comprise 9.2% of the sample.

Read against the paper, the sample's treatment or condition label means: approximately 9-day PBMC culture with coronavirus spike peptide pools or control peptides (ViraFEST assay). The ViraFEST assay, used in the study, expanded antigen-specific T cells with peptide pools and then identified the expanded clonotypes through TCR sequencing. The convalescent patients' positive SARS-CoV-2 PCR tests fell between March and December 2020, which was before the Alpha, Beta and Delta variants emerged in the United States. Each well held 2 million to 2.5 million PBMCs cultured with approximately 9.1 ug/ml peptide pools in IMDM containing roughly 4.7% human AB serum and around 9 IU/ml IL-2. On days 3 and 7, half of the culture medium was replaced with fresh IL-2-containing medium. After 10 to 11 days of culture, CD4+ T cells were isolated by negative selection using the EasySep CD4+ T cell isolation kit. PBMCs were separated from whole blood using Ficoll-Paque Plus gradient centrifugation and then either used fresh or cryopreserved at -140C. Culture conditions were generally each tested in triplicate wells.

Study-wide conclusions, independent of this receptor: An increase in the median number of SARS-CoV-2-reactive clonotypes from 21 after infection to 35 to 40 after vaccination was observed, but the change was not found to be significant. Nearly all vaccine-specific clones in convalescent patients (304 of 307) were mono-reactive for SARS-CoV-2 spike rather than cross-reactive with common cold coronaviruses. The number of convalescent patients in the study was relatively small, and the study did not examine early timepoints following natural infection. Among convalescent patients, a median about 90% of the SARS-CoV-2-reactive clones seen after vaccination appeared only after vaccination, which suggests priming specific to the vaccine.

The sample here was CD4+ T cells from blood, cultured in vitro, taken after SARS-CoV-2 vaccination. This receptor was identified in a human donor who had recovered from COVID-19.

The CDR3 reads CASSEAGHSNQPQHF. DNA sequence: TGTGCCAGCAGTGAAGCGGGACATAGCAATCAGCCCCAGCATTTT. Recombination joined TRBV6-1 with TRBJ1-5; TRBD1 is possibly the D segment (6 matching bases). There are 15 amino acids in the CDR3, from cysteine to phenylalanine inclusive. The DNA shown is the 45-base CDR3, in frame from base 1. As encoded in the germline V gene, CDR1 is MNHNS while CDR2 is SASEGT. Between the V and J ends, shortened by 0 bases and 0 bases respectively, the junction contains 6 bases.